This T cell receptor (beta chain) was obtained from a study of long-term antiretroviral therapy in people with HIV. Study results and caveats: Whichever time point was examined, clones expanded before ART dominated the repertoire.

Running of the v3.0 immunoSEQ assay took place at survey level. Samples were sequenced targeting roughly 40,000-55,000 T-cell genomes each. The method was immunoSEQ multiplex PCR; TCRdb's version includes in-frame clones alone and lacks a portion of them. The sample has roughly 16,000 clones, 60% to 85% seen once. Treatment for every participant with HIV took place in the United States. Specimens retained roughly 0.95-11 million cryopreserved PBMC preceding DNA extraction. In regard to this clone: Its antigen is currently unknown.

The clonotype originates from a man aged 25 to 45 with HIV. This specimen consisted of unsorted PBMCs, obtained at the start of antiretroviral therapy.

The CDR3 sequence: CASSLGGAASYEQYF. Written as DNA, the CDR3 is TGTGCCAGCAGTTTAGGGGGGGCAGCCTCCTACGAGCAGTACTTC. This chain connects TRBV28 to TRBJ2-7; D perhaps matches TRBD2 (7 bases). Germline loops: CDR1 MDHEN, CDR2 SYDVKM. This CDR3 has 15 amino acids. Deletions cut 2 bases from V and 0 bases from J, with 11 bases between.